Each of the 32 T cell receptor beta chains below was sequenced from the same sample in a study of blood T cell repertoires in COVID-19. The assay was immunoSEQ multiplex PCR, and TCRdb's table has in-frame clones only and misses some. Among some 400,000 clones listed, 75% to 90% were seen once. Sequenced input: PBMCs or T cells enriched from blood (not recorded which). The origin of the receptors is a man in his thirties or forties who had recovered from COVID-19.

The chain couples TRBV11-2 to TRBJ2-1, with TRBD2 identical over 7 bases. V dropped 5 bases and J dropped 5; count of bases not matched to a gene: 9. CDR3 length: 15 amino acids. Germline loops: CDR1 SGHAT, CDR2 FQNNGV. In DNA form, the CDR3 reads TGTGCCAGCAGCCTTCTCCCGGGGGGTAACAATGAGCAGTTCTTC. This sequence encodes CASSLLPGGNNEQFF.

The rearrangement links TRBV28 to TRBJ1-3; D gene ambiguous. The CDR3 is made up of 15 amino acids. Germline values: CDR1 MDHEN, CDR2 SYDVKM. Trimming took off 3 bases at V and 0 bases at J, with 9 bases between the two ends. The CDR3 reads CASSLRAVSGNTIYF. In DNA form, the CDR3 reads TGTGCCAGCAGTTTGAGGGCTGTCTCTGGAAACACCATATATTTT.

J is TRBJ1-1 and V is TRBV7-9; D ambiguous. The CDR3 consists of 12 residues. Germline V CDR1 and CDR2: SEHNR, FQNEAQ (reference sequence). Trimming left V 5 bases short and J 1 base short, with 5 bases between. CDR3 bases: TGTGCCAGCAGCGGCTCGAACACTGAAGCTTTCTTT. Protein: CASSGSNTEAFF. Drawing the rest from reference TRBV7-9 and TRBJ1-1, the complete variable domain is DTGVSQNPRHKITKRGQNVTFRCDPISEHNRLYWYRQTLGQGPEFLTYFQNEAQLEKSRLLSDRFSAERPKGSFSTLEIQRTEQGDSAMYLCASSGSNTEAFFGQGTRLTVV.

This clone appeared a few times. The V and J genes are TRBV5-1 and TRBJ1-1, with D maybe TRBD1 (5 bases). Germline CDR1 reads SGHRS; CDR2 reads YFSETQ. The CDR3 totals 17 residues. The ends were cut back, 0 bases at V and 5 bases at J, with 20 bases in the middle. CDR3 DNA sequence: TGCGCCAGCAGCTTGGCCGTCGACAGTCAACGATTGACTGAAGCTTTCTTT. Residues: CASSLAVDSQRLTEAFF.

This chain uses TRBV18 with TRBJ2-7; 7 nucleotides line up with TRBD1. J was trimmed by 6 bases and V by 6 bases; bases with no gene match: 8. This CDR3 is 13 amino acids long. Germline V CDR1 and CDR2: KGHSH, LQKENI. CDR3 region: CASSRAGQAEQYF. In nucleotides, the CDR3 is TGTGCCAGCTCGCGAGCCGGACAGGCCGAGCAGTACTTC. The complete variable domain, with remaining parts taken from reference TRBV18 and TRBJ2-7, reads NAGVMQNPRHLVRRRGQEARLRCSPMKGHSHVYWYRQLPEEGLKFMVYLQKENIIDESGMPKERFSAEFPKEGPSILRIQQVVRGDSAAYFCASSRAGQAEQYFGPGTRLTVT.

CDR3 region: CASSFPGQNSNQPQHF. The CDR3 bases are TGTGCCAGCAGCTTCCCGGGACAGAATAGCAATCAGCCCCAGCATTTT. The gene calls are TRBV7-9 and TRBJ1-5, with 7 bases identical to TRBD1. CDR1 and CDR2 from the germline V gene are SEHNR and FQNEAQ (reference sequence). The CDR3 contains 16 residues. The J segment lost 0 bases and the V segment lost 3 bases, leaving 5 bases of the junction unmatched.

This rearrangement joins TRBV4-2 to TRBJ2-1; the D is unclear. Trimming shortened V by 0 bases and J by 15 bases, and 15 bases separated the two germline ends. Germline V gene data show CDR1 as LGHNA and CDR2 as YNFKEQ. The CDR3 sequence is 13 residues long. CDR3 residues: CASSQEYETLRFF. The CDR3 DNA is TGTGCCAGCAGCCAAGAGTATGAGACATTGAGGTTCTTC.

This clone came up a few times. The CDR3 sequence is CASSPRADQPQHF. CDR3 coding DNA: TGTGCCAGCAGCCCAAGAGCCGATCAGCCCCAGCATTTT. J is TRBJ1-5 and V is TRBV14, with no clear D. The germline V gene encodes CDR1 SGHDN and CDR2 FVKESK. This CDR3 comprises 13 residues. V was shortened by 4 bases and J by 5 bases, with 9 bases between the two germline ends.

CDR3 region: CAIMDRPRETQYF. The CDR3 nucleotides are TGTGCCATCATGGACAGACCGCGGGAGACCCAGTACTTC. V is TRBV10-3 and J is TRBJ2-5, with D perhaps TRBD1 (6 bases). V dropped 7 bases and J dropped 5 bases, with 14 bases sitting between them. The germline CDR1 and CDR2 sequences are ENHRY and SYGVKD. CDR3 length: 13 amino acids.

The chain combines TRBV14 with TRBJ2-2; perhaps TRBD1 as D (5 bases). V dropped 3 bases and J dropped 3 bases, with 8 bases sitting between them. The CDR3 length is 14 residues. Germline CDR1 reads SGHDN; CDR2 reads FVKESK. The CDR3 region is CASSQGPYTGELFF. CDR3 nucleotides: TGTGCCAGCAGCCAGGGGCCATACACCGGGGAGCTGTTTTTT.

The table lists this clone with a count of one. The CDR3 DNA reads TGTGCCAGCAGTTCTCGGACTAGCGGGAGTGAGCAGTTCTTC. It translates to CASSSRTSGSEQFF. The chain joins TRBV6-6 to TRBJ2-1; 13 positions agree with TRBD2. J lost 9 bases, V lost 4 bases, and 3 bases had no gene match. CDR1 and CDR2 (germline): MNHNY, SVGAGI (reference sequence). The CDR3 runs 14 residues.

The chain combines TRBV6-1 with TRBJ1-5; D remains ambiguous. Trimming cost V 0 bases and J 7 bases, with 10 bases left between them. CDR1 is MNHNS and CDR2 is SASEGT in the germline V gene. The CDR3 runs to 14 residues. The CDR3 is CASSEARVGQPQHF. The CDR3 DNA reads TGTGCCAGCAGTGAAGCGAGGGTAGGGCAGCCCCAGCATTTT.

This chain connects TRBV6-5 to TRBJ2-2; 11 bases align to TRBD2. V lost 7 bases to trimming and J lost 3 bases; unmatched junction nucleotides: 4. The CDR3 contains 15 residues. The germline V gene has CDR1 MNHEY and CDR2 SVGAGI. This chain's CDR3 is CASNPGLADTGELFF. CDR3 bases: TGTGCCAGCAATCCGGGACTAGCGGACACCGGGGAGCTGTTTTTT.

V and J are TRBV19 and TRBJ1-3; unclear D gene. V gave up 6 bases and J gave up 8 bases, with 20 bases separating them. There are 15 residues in the CDR3. Germline values: CDR1 LNHDA, CDR2 SQIVND (reference sequence). The CDR3 bases are TGTGCCAGTAGCCCCTGGCGGAGTGGAGAAGACACCATATATTTT. Its translation: CASSPWRSGEDTIYF.

This rearrangement joins TRBV6-5 to TRBJ1-2; 8 bases align to TRBD1. Looked up from germline, CDR1 is MNHEY and CDR2 is SVGAGI. This CDR3 region has 12 residues. V shed 6 bases and J 6 bases; nucleotides not matched to a gene: 3. The chain's CDR3 is CASRTGDHGYTF. Here the CDR3 DNA reads TGTGCCAGCAGGACAGGGGATCATGGCTACACCTTC.

The chain combines TRBV7-9 with TRBJ2-4; 9 nucleotides match TRBD1. The V gene end was trimmed by 4 bases and the J gene end by 1 base; junction bases not matched to a gene: 5. CDR3 length: 16 amino acids. Germline V gene lookup returns CDR1 SEHNR and CDR2 FQNEAQ (reference sequence). The CDR3 bases are TGTGCCAGCAGCTCCTGGACAGGGGAGGCCAAAAACATTCAGTACTTC. As protein: CASSSWTGEAKNIQYF.

This clone showed up just once. The chain uses TRBV6-6 and TRBJ2-7; D is uncertain. CDR3 length equals 14 residues. V shed 4 bases and J shed 2 bases, with 12 bases lying between them. From germline, CDR1 is MNHNY and CDR2 SVGAGI (reference sequence). The CDR3 sequence is CASSLTDGPYEQYF. Here the CDR3 DNA reads TGTGCCAGCAGTTTGACGGATGGGCCCTACGAGCAGTACTTC.

The rearrangement joins TRBV10-2 to TRBJ2-7, with 8 nucleotides matching TRBD1. CDR1 is WSHSY, CDR2 SAAADI, per germline. The CDR3 is 13 amino acids. The V segment lost 4 bases and the J segment 4 bases; nucleotides outside the gene matches: 3. The CDR3 DNA reads TGCGCCAGCAGTGGCACAGGGGGGTACGAGCAGTACTTC. Its translation is CASSGTGGYEQYF.

This chain links TRBV7-2 with TRBJ2-2; possible D gene TRBD1, 5 bases. The CDR3 loop spans 14 amino acids. Trimming removed 4 bases at V and 5 bases at J, with 11 bases between. The germline CDR1 and CDR2 sequences are SGHTA and FQGNSA. The CDR3 coding sequence is TGTGCCAGCAGCTCCCGTCACAGGACCGGGGAGCTGTTTTTT. Its protein is CASSSRHRTGELFF.

This chain connects TRBV28 to TRBJ1-1; D not certain. The CDR3 runs 12 residues. Trimming left V 2 bases short and J 7 bases short, with 8 bases between. CDR1 and CDR2 (germline): MDHEN, SYDVKM. Here the CDR3 reads CASSLKTFEAFF. DNA for the CDR3: TGTGCCAGCAGTTTAAAGACATTTGAAGCTTTCTTT.

The CDR3 nucleotides are TGTGCCAGCAGCTTAGGGTGGCGGACAGGGAACAATGAGCAGTTCTTC. It yields the protein CASSLGWRTGNNEQFF. The genes are TRBV7-2 and TRBJ2-1, with TRBD1 identical over 8 bases. This CDR3 region has 16 residues. V was clipped by 1 base and J by 5 bases; unmatched bases: 7. CDR1 is SGHTA and CDR2 is FQGNSA in the germline V gene.

This chain joins TRBV3-1 (or the pseudogene TRBV3-2) and TRBJ2-1; 9 bases fit TRBD2. V gave up 4 bases and J gave up 10 bases; unmatched junction bases: 11. CDR1 and CDR2 (germline): LGHDT, YNNKEL (reference sequence). The CDR3 sequence is 15 residues long. The CDR3 reads CASSLNAGGPEEQFF. The CDR3 DNA reads as TGTGCCAGCAGCCTTAACGCGGGAGGGCCGGAGGAGCAGTTCTTC.

V and J are TRBV29-1 and TRBJ1-4; 8 bases match TRBD1. Germline V gene lookup returns CDR1 SQVTM and CDR2 ANQGSEA. The CDR3 is 15 amino acids. After removal of 4 bases from V and 7 bases from J, the junction contained 11 bases not matched to a gene. The CDR3, as DNA: TGCAGCGTTGGTACCCCAGGGGGCATGAGTGAAAAACTGTTTTTT. Translation gives CSVGTPGGMSEKLFF.

The V call is TRBV28, the J call TRBJ2-7, with 9 bases aligning to TRBD1. The CDR3 spans 15 residues. From germline, CDR1 is MDHEN and CDR2 SYDVKM. After removal of 5 bases from V and 3 bases from J, the junction contained 8 bases not matched to a gene. CDR3 nucleotides: TGTGCCAGCAGTCCCTCGCCGGGACAGGGCTACGAGCAGTACTTC. It encodes CASSPSPGQGYEQYF.

The chain carries TRBV5-1 and TRBJ2-2; unclear D gene. Germline CDR1 reads SGHRS; CDR2 reads YFSETQ. The CDR3 sequence is 15 residues long. The V end lost 5 bases, the J end lost 1 base, and 12 bases lay between the germline ends. The CDR3 nucleotides read TGCGCCAGCAGGTCACAGTCTTTGAACACCGGGGAGCTGTTTTTT. Its translation: CASRSQSLNTGELFF.

The J gene is TRBJ1-1, the V gene TRBV7-9; 8 nucleotides line up with TRBD1. The CDR3 is made up of 12 amino acids. Germline values: CDR1 SEHNR, CDR2 FQNEAQ (reference sequence). J gave up 10 bases and V 1 base, and 2 bases lay outside the gene matches. The CDR3 bases are TGTGCCAGCAGCTTAGAAGACAGGGGAGCTTTCTTT. Translated: CASSLEDRGAFF. Complete variable domain (other parts from reference TRBV7-9 and TRBJ1-1): DTGVSQNPRHKITKRGQNVTFRCDPISEHNRLYWYRQTLGQGPEFLTYFQNEAQLEKSRLLSDRFSAERPKGSFSTLEIQRTEQGDSAMYLCASSLEDRGAFFGQGTRLTVV.

The V call is TRBV6-5, the J call TRBJ2-5; 7 nucleotides agree with TRBD1. Trimming cost V 5 bases and J 7 bases; bases outside gene matches: 10. Germline V CDR1 and CDR2: MNHEY, SVGAGI. The CDR3 loop spans 14 amino acids. The CDR3 nucleotides are TGTGCCAGCAGTCAACAGGGGATGATAGGGACCCAGTACTTC. It yields the protein CASSQQGMIGTQYF.

This clone was detected once. This chain uses TRBV30 with TRBJ1-2; TRBD1 might be the D (6 bases). In germline, CDR1 is GTSNPN, CDR2 SVGIG (reference sequence). Deletions cut 2 bases from V and 8 bases from J, with 12 bases between. This CDR3 has 12 amino acids. The CDR3 DNA is TGTGCCTGGAGTCTTGCAGGGGAGGGCTACACCTTC. Translating gives CAWSLAGEGYTF.

The rearrangement uses TRBV24-1 and TRBJ2-7; 10 nucleotides line up with TRBD1. Germline-derived CDR1 and CDR2 are KGHDR and SFDVKD. The CDR3 consists of 14 residues. The trim removed 4 bases at V and 8 bases at J, leaving 7 bases unmatched. CDR3 in DNA: TGTGCCACCAGTGAATCCGGGACAGGGGTTAAGCAGTACTTC. Translated: CATSESGTGVKQYF.

The chain has TRBV11-1 and TRBJ2-7, with TRBD1 matching 8 bases. The CDR3 contains 15 residues. Germline trimming cut 5 bases from V and 1 base from J; bases unmatched to any gene: 7. Germline CDR1 reads SGHAT; CDR2 reads FQDESV (reference sequence). The CDR3 protein is CASSLTRTGSYEQYF. CDR3 sequence (DNA): TGTGCCAGCAGCCTTACCCGGACAGGGTCCTACGAGCAGTACTTC.

CDR3 amino acids: CASSSGTGGEYNEQFF. CDR3 DNA: TGCGCCAGCAGCTCCGGGACAGGGGGCGAATACAATGAGCAGTTCTTC. The J gene is TRBJ2-1, the V gene TRBV5-1; 12 bases agree with TRBD1. The CDR3 spans 16 residues. Germline values: CDR1 SGHRS, CDR2 YFSETQ. The junction had 5 bases not matched to a gene; V was cut back by 3 bases and J by 4 bases. The complete variable domain, with remaining parts taken from reference TRBV5-1 and TRBJ2-1, reads KAGVTQTPRYLIKTRGQQVTLSCSPISGHRSVSWYQQTPGQGLQFLFEYFSETQRNKGNFPGRFSGRQFSNSRSEMNVSTLELGDSALYLCASSSGTGGEYNEQFFGPGTRLTVL.

In this sample, this clone turned up a few times. The chain combines TRBV4-2 with TRBJ2-2, with TRBD2 matching over 11 bases. Trimming removed 3 bases from V and 4 bases from J; junction bases left unmatched: 1. The V gene's germline CDR1 is LGHNA and CDR2 YNFKEQ. This CDR3 comprises 15 residues. The CDR3 nucleotides are TGTGCCAGCAGCCACGGGACTAGCGGCACCGGGGAGCTGTTTTTT. It yields the protein CASSHGTSGTGELFF.